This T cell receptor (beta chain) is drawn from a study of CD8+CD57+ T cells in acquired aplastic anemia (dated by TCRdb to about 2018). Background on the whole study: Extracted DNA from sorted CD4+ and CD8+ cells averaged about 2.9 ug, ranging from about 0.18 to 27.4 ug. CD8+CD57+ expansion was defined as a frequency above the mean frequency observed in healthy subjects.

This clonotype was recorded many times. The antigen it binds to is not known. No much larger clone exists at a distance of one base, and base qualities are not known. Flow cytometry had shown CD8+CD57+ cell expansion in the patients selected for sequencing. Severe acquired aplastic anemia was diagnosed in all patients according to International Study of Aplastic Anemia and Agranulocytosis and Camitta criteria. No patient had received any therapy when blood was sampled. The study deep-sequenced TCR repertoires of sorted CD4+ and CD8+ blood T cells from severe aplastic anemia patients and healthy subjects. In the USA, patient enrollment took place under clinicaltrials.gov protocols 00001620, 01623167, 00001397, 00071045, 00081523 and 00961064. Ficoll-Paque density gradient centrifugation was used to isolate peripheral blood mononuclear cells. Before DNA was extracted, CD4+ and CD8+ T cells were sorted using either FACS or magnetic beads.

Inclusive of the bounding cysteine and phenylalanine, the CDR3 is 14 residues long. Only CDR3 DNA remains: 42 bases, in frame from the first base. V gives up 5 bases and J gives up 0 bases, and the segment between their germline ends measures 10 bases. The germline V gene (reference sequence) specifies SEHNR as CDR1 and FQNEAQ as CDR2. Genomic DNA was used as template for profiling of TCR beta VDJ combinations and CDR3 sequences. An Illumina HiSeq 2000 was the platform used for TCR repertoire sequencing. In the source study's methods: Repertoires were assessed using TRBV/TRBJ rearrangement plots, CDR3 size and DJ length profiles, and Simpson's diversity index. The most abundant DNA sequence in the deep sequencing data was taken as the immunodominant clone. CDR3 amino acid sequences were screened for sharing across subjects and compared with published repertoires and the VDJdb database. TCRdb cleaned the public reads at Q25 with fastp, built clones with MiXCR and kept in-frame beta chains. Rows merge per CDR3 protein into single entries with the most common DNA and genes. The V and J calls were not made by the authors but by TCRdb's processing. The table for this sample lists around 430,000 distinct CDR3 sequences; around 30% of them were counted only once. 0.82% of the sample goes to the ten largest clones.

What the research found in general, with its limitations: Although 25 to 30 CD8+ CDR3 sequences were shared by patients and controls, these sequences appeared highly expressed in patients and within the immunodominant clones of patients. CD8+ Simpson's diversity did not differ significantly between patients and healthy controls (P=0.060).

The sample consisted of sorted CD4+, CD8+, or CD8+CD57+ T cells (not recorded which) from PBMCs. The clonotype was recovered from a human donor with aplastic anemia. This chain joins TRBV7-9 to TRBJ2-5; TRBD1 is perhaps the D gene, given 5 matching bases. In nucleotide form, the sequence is TGTGCCAGCAGCGACCAGGGTTACCAAGAGACCCAGTACTTC. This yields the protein CASSDQGYQETQYF.